These 20 T cell receptor beta chains originate from one sample sequenced in a study of control samples from healthy donors and cancer patients. The protocol was immunoSEQ multiplex PCR, while the TCRdb copy is restricted to in-frame clones and leaves out a portion. In the table there are about 160,000 clones, 93% of which are singletons. The sequenced sample consisted of blood. Receptors originate from a woman in her sixties in good health.

This chain joins TRBV2 and TRBJ2-1, with 14 bases fitting TRBD2. Germline CDR1 SNHLY, CDR2 FYNNEI. Germline trimming cut 1 base from V and 0 bases from J; bases unmatched to any gene: 5. The CDR3 consists of 19 residues. The CDR3 region is CASSEGLAGGPVSYNEQFF. CDR3 bases: TGTGCCAGCAGTGAAGGACTAGCGGGGGGGCCGGTCTCCTACAATGAGCAGTTCTTC.

About this clone itself: One end of the junction fails to match germline, which may point to a read error. The chain employs TRBV18 and TRBJ1-2, with D possibly being TRBD1 (6 bases). In germline, CDR1 is KGHSH, CDR2 LQKENI. The CDR3 runs to 16 residues. This CDR3 reads CASTPRTDDTTYGYTF. The CDR3 DNA reads as TGTGCCAGCACACCCAGGACAGACGACACAACCTATGGCTACACCTTC. Variable domain in full (rest from reference TRBV18 and TRBJ1-2): NAGVMQNPRHLVRRRGQEARLRCSPMKGHSHVYWYRQLPEEGLKFMVYLQKENIIDESGMPKERFSAEFPKEGPSILRIQQVVRGDSAAYFCASTPRTDDTTYGYTFGSGTRLTVV.

The CDR3 DNA reads as TGTGCCATCCGAAAGGTCTCCTACGAGCAGTACTTC. Residues: CAIRKVSYEQYF. This sequence joins TRBV6-5 and TRBJ2-7; D is undetermined. V was cut by 10 bases and J by 0 bases, with 10 bases left in between. Germline lookup yields CDR1 MNHEY and CDR2 SVGAGI. This CDR3 has 12 amino acids.

The rearrangement joins TRBV10-3 to TRBJ2-1, with D perhaps matching TRBD1 (5 bases). Trimming cost V 4 bases and J 12 bases, with 22 bases left between them. CDR1 ENHRY and CDR2 SYGVKD come from the germline V gene. This CDR3 contains 15 residues. DNA of the CDR3: TGTGCCATCAGTGTCCAGGGCGGCGTGGATGAAGGGCAGTTCTTC. Its translation is CAISVQGGVDEGQFF.

This clone was picked up one time. The V and J genes are TRBV19 and TRBJ2-6, with 8 positions matching TRBD1. With V trimmed by 6 bases and J by 7 bases, 8 bases remained unmatched. Germline V lookup: CDR1 LNHDA, CDR2 SQIVND (reference sequence). The CDR3 covers 15 residues. In DNA, the CDR3 is TGTGCCAGTAGAGAGGACAGGGCCTCAGCCAACGTCCTGACTTTC. As protein: CASREDRASANVLTF.

The genes are TRBV5-6 and TRBJ1-4; no firm D call. The CDR3 consists of 15 residues. The germline CDR1 and CDR2 sequences are SGHDT and YYEEEE. Trimming removed 0 bases at V and 0 bases at J, with 6 bases between. The CDR3 spells CASSLASATNEKLFF. In DNA, the CDR3 is TGTGCCAGCAGCTTGGCAAGTGCAACTAATGAAAAACTGTTTTTT.

The chain is built from TRBV5-1 and TRBJ1-5; TRBD1 might be the D (5 bases). The germline V gene encodes CDR1 SGHRS and CDR2 YFSETQ. The CDR3 length is 14 residues. Trimming took off 0 bases at V and 6 bases at J, with 10 bases between the two ends. The CDR3 sequence: CASSLEAGLQPQHF. CDR3 in DNA: TGCGCCAGCAGCTTGGAAGCGGGGCTTCAGCCCCAGCATTTT.

The rearrangement uses TRBV10-3 and TRBJ2-7; D call uncertain. The CDR3 has 14 amino acids. Trimming left V 5 bases short and J 0 bases short, with 11 bases between. Looked up from germline, CDR1 is ENHRY and CDR2 is SYGVKD. The CDR3 nucleotides are TGTGCCATCAGTTTCGCCGGGTTCTCCTACGAGCAGTACTTC. It yields the protein CAISFAGFSYEQYF.

The chain has TRBV5-1 and TRBJ2-5, with 10 bases aligning to TRBD1. The junction had 3 bases not matched to a gene; V was cut back by 1 base and J by 3 bases. The CDR3 has 15 amino acids. Per germline, CDR1 SGHRS and CDR2 YFSETQ. The DNA of the CDR3 is TGCGCCAGCAGCTTGTTGGGGACAGGGGAAGAGACCCAGTACTTC. Translating gives CASSLLGTGEETQYF.

The chain links TRBV7-9 to TRBJ1-4; D not certain. This CDR3 has 16 residues. The germline V and J ends were trimmed by 2 bases and 0 bases, with 10 bases remaining between them. CDR1 and CDR2 from the germline V gene are SEHNR and FQNEAQ (reference sequence). As DNA, the CDR3 is TGTGCCAGCAGCTTAATCACAGCTTCAACTAATGAAAAACTGTTTTTT. It encodes CASSLITASTNEKLFF.

The V gene is TRBV9, the J gene TRBJ1-1; D is ambiguous. Trimming pared 1 base from V and 5 bases from J, leaving 9 bases between. This CDR3 contains 13 residues. Germline V gene sequence: CDR1 SGDLS, CDR2 YYNGEE. The CDR3 bases are TGTGCCAGCAGCGTAACCCAGCTGACTGAAGCTTTCTTT. This sequence encodes CASSVTQLTEAFF.

This chain links TRBV5-1 with TRBJ2-1; 7 nucleotides agree with TRBD1. The length of the CDR3 is 14 residues. Germline CDR1 SGHRS, CDR2 YFSETQ. V lost 5 bases to trimming and J lost 8 bases; unmatched junction nucleotides: 10. The CDR3 region is CASSHVSGGDEQFF. CDR3 coding DNA: TGCGCCAGCAGTCACGTTTCAGGGGGTGATGAGCAGTTCTTC.

This rearrangement joins TRBV15 to TRBJ2-1; D is uncertain. The germline CDR1 and CDR2 sequences are LNHNV and YYDKDF (reference sequence). V dropped 3 bases and J dropped 6 bases, with 12 bases sitting between them. There are 14 residues in the CDR3. The CDR3 here is CATSSPGLSNEQFF. In DNA form, the CDR3 reads TGTGCCACCAGCAGCCCGGGCCTTTCCAATGAGCAGTTCTTC.

V usage is TRBV6-5 and J usage is TRBJ1-6; D not certain. The germline V gene has CDR1 MNHEY and CDR2 SVGAGI. This CDR3 contains 13 residues. The V end lost 7 bases, the J end lost 10 bases, and 14 bases lay between the germline ends. CDR3 residues: CASKDKPNSPLHF. The CDR3 bases are TGTGCCAGCAAAGACAAACCGAACTCACCCCTCCACTTT.

The chain links TRBV7-9 to TRBJ2-2, with TRBD2 identical over 8 bases. The CDR3 is 16 residues long. The V gene end was trimmed by 2 bases and the J gene end by 1 base; junction bases not matched to a gene: 3. Germline lookup yields CDR1 SEHNR and CDR2 FQNEAQ (reference sequence). The CDR3: CASSLLAGRNTGELFF. CDR3 coding DNA: TGTGCCAGCAGCTTATTAGCGGGGCGGAACACCGGGGAGCTGTTTTTT.

This clone came up a few times. The chain couples TRBV14 to TRBJ2-1; 8 bases agree with TRBD1. Germline CDR1 and CDR2: SGHDN and FVKESK. This CDR3 has 16 residues. V was clipped by 0 bases and J by 5 bases; unmatched bases: 6. CDR3 sequence: CASSQDRGQVNNEQFF. The DNA for the CDR3 is TGTGCCAGCAGCCAAGACCGGGGACAGGTGAACAATGAGCAGTTCTTC.

The chain links TRBV28 to TRBJ1-1; D not certain. The CDR3 loop spans 12 amino acids. CDR1 and CDR2 (germline): MDHEN, SYDVKM. Deletions cut 4 bases from V and 1 base from J, with 4 bases between. CDR3 residues: CASSYKNTEAFF. DNA for the CDR3: TGTGCCAGCAGTTACAAGAACACTGAAGCTTTCTTT.

The rearrangement links TRBV4-2 to TRBJ1-1, with TRBD1 matching 7 bases. There are 15 residues in the CDR3. Trimming cost V 4 bases and J 0 bases; bases outside gene matches: 5. CDR1 is LGHNA and CDR2 is YNFKEQ in the germline V gene. CDR3 sequence: CASSPRQGMNTEAFF. CDR3 bases: TGTGCCAGCAGCCCAAGACAGGGTATGAACACTGAAGCTTTCTTT.

The rearrangement joins TRBV7-8 to TRBJ2-2; 10 bases map to TRBD1. CDR3 length: 16 residues. Germline V gives CDR1 SGHVS, CDR2 FQNEAQ. With V trimmed by 3 bases and J by 6 bases, 7 bases remained unmatched. CDR3 residues: CASSLAPTGGSGELFF. CDR3 nucleotides: TGTGCCAGCAGCTTGGCTCCGACAGGGGGCTCCGGGGAGCTGTTTTTT.

V gene TRBV6-2 or TRBV6-3 combines with J gene TRBJ2-1; D unresolved. The CDR3 covers 14 residues. V was trimmed by 0 bases and J by 8 bases, leaving 11 bases between them. Germline lookup yields CDR1 MNHEY and CDR2 SVGEGT. In nucleotides, the CDR3 is TGTGCCAGCAGTTACTCCGGGCCCATGGATGAGCAGTTCTTC. This gives the protein CASSYSGPMDEQFF.